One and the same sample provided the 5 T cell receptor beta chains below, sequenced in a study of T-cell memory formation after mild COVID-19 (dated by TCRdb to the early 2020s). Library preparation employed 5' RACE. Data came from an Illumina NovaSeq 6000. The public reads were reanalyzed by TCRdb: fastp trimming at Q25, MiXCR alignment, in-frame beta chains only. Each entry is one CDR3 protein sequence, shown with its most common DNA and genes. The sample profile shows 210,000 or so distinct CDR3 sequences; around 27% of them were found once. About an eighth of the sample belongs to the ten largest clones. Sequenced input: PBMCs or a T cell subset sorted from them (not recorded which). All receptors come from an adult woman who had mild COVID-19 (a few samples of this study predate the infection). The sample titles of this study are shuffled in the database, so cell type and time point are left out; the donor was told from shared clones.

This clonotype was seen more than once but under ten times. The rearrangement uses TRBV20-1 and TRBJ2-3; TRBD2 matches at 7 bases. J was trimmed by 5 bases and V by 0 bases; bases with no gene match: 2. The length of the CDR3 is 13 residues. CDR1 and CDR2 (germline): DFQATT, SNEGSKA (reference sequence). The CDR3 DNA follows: TGCAGTGCTAGAGAGGGGGGGATAGATACGCAGTATTTT. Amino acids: CSAREGGIDTQYF.

The chain's CDR3 is CASSIPGQGNSYEQYF. CDR3 nucleotides: TGTGCCAGCAGCATCCCGGGACAGGGGAACTCCTACGAGCAGTACTTC. The chain links TRBV21-1 to TRBJ2-7; the table assigns TRBD1, which was not confirmed against the DNA. TRBV21-1 is given as a pseudogene. The CDR3 runs 16 residues.

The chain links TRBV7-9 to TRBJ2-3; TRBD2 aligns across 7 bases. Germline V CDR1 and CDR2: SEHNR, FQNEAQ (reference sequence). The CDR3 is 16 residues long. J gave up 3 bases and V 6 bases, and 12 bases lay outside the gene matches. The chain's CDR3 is CASSAGMREKTDTQYF. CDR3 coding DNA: TGTGCCAGCAGTGCCGGGATGCGGGAGAAGACAGATACGCAGTATTTT.

In nucleotides, the CDR3 is TGTGCCAGCAGCTTAGGGTTCGGGACTAGCGGGTTATACGAGCAGTACTTC. It codes for CASSLGFGTSGLYEQYF. The V and J genes are TRBV7-8 and TRBJ2-7, with TRBD2 identical over 12 bases. The CDR3 is 17 residues long. Germline V gene data show CDR1 as SGHVS and CDR2 as FQNEAQ. Trimming at V came to 1 base and at J to 4 bases, leaving 8 bases not matched to a gene.

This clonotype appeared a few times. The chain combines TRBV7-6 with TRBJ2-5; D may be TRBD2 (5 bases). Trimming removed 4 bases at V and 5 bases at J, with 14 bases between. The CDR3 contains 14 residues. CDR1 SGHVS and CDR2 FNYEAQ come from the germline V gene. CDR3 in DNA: TGTGCCAGCAGCTCGATACTTCGAGGGGAGACCCAGTACTTC. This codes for CASSSILRGETQYF. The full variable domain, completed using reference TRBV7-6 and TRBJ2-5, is GAGVSQSPRYKVTKRGQDVALRCDPISGHVSLYWYRQALGQGPEFLTYFNYEAQQDKSGLPNDRFSAERPEGSISTLTIQRTEQRDSAMYRCASSSILRGETQYFGPGTRLLVL.